The 27 T cell receptor beta chains below come from one sample, sequenced in a study of T cell responses to AZD1222 COVID-19 vaccine (dated by TCRdb to the early 2020s). Interpreted using the paper, the time point label stands for: about 28 days (+/-7) after the second vaccine dose. Library creation used the immunoSEQ multiplex PCR assay. TCRdb stores this immuneACCESS table with in-frame sequences only. Part of the clones is absent; in the studies checked, under half of the shortfall reflects unresolved V genes, and no reason is known for the rest. This sample gives more than 150,000 clones in total; roughly 94% of them show up just once. The ten largest clones take up under 2% of the sample. Sequencing used peripheral blood, obtained 28 days after the second AZD1222 dose. The receptors were gathered from an adult who received the AZD1222 COVID-19 vaccine.

This rearrangement joins TRBV2 to TRBJ1-2; D is ambiguous. The V gene's germline CDR1 is SNHLY and CDR2 FYNNEI. The CDR3 runs to 13 residues. V gave up 6 bases and J gave up 2 bases, with 10 bases separating them. The CDR3 here is CASRATANYGYTF. The DNA of the CDR3 is TGTGCCAGCAGAGCGACGGCGAACTATGGCTACACCTTC.

The chain employs TRBV7-9 and TRBJ1-1; D not certain. Trimming stripped 3 bases from V and 4 bases from J, with 15 bases between. CDR1 and CDR2 from the germline V gene are SEHNR and FQNEAQ (reference sequence). There are 15 residues in the CDR3. The CDR3 protein is CASSFSFGEGTEAFF. The DNA for the CDR3 is TGTGCCAGCAGCTTCTCCTTTGGGGAAGGCACTGAAGCTTTCTTT.

CDR3 nucleotide sequence: TGTGCCAGCAGCTTAGGAGGGATCTATGGCTACACCTTC. Amino acid sequence: CASSLGGIYGYTF. The chain has TRBV7-8 and TRBJ1-2; unclear D gene. V gave up 1 base and J gave up 4 bases, with 7 bases separating them. Germline lookup yields CDR1 SGHVS and CDR2 FQNEAQ. The CDR3 covers 13 residues.

The chain uses TRBV11-2 and TRBJ2-5; a weak D match, TRBD2 (6 bases). Germline assignment: CDR1 SGHAT and CDR2 FQNNGV. CDR3 length equals 16 residues. Trimming stripped 5 bases from V and 4 bases from J, with 20 bases between. This chain's CDR3 is CASSLVGGRTPETQYF. The CDR3 DNA reads as TGTGCCAGCAGCCTAGTTGGAGGGAGGACCCCAGAGACCCAGTACTTC.

The chain uses TRBV27 and TRBJ1-5; D not certain. CDR3 size: 13 residues. Trimming pared 0 bases from V and 7 bases from J, leaving 7 bases between. Germline loops: CDR1 MNHEY, CDR2 SMNVEV (reference sequence). The CDR3 coding sequence is TGTGCCAGCAGTTTATCGGTTGCACAGCCCCAGCATTTT. This gives the protein CASSLSVAQPQHF.

This chain connects TRBV7-9 to TRBJ1-1, with unresolved D. This CDR3 region has 13 residues. Looked up from germline, CDR1 is SEHNR and CDR2 is FQNEAQ (reference sequence). V was pared by 5 bases and J by 6 bases, with 13 bases between. As DNA, the CDR3 is TGTGCCAGCAGCCTTTCGCCCCGGGCTGAAGCTTTCTTT. The encoded protein is CASSLSPRAEAFF.

In regard to this clone: The junction and the germline gene differ at one end; a read error may be behind it. Here the CDR3 DNA reads TGTGCCAGCAGTTTAGCACAGGGTGGACAAGAGACCCAGTACTTC. Protein sequence: CASSLAQGGQETQYF. This chain joins TRBV7-9 and TRBJ2-5; tentatively, D is TRBD1 (6 bases). CDR3 size: 15 residues. Germline CDR1 SEHNR, CDR2 FQNEAQ (reference sequence).

The genes are TRBV6-1 and TRBJ1-2; no reliable D call. V was cut by 2 bases and J by 4 bases, with 11 bases left in between. Germline values: CDR1 MNHNS, CDR2 SASEGT. This CDR3 has 14 amino acids. CDR3 loop: CASSELWEGYGYTF. CDR3 in DNA: TGTGCCAGCAGTGAACTCTGGGAGGGCTATGGCTACACCTTC.

The rearrangement links TRBV6-6 to TRBJ2-1, with 8 nucleotides matching TRBD2. Germline loops: CDR1 MNHNY, CDR2 SVGAGI (reference sequence). The CDR3 loop spans 14 amino acids. Unmatched junction bases numbered 4, after V lost 5 bases and J lost 4 bases. The CDR3 DNA reads TGTGCCAGCAGTCGGGAGGGCCCGTACAATGAGCAGTTCTTC. Protein: CASSREGPYNEQFF.

The rearrangement joins TRBV7-9 to TRBJ2-1, with 8 bases fitting TRBD1. Germline values: CDR1 SEHNR, CDR2 FQNEAQ (reference sequence). This CDR3 comprises 15 residues. After removal of 5 bases from V and 8 bases from J, the junction contained 11 bases not matched to a gene. CDR3 region: CASSRGTGTVDEQFF. The CDR3 bases are TGTGCCAGCAGCCGAGGGACAGGCACCGTCGATGAGCAGTTCTTC.

The chain joins TRBV12-5 to TRBJ2-7, with 10 bases aligning to TRBD1. With 6 bases clipped from V and 4 bases from J, the junction kept 6 bases outside the gene matches. The CDR3 sequence is 14 residues long. The germline CDR1 and CDR2 sequences are LGHNT and FRNRAP. This CDR3 is CASGPDRGPYEQYF. The CDR3 DNA is TGTGCTAGTGGCCCCGACAGGGGGCCGTACGAGCAGTACTTC.

V is TRBV28 and J is TRBJ1-6, with D possibly being TRBD1 (5 bases). The CDR3 is 15 residues long. V was cut by 7 bases and J by 6 bases, with 16 bases left in between. Germline V gene data show CDR1 as MDHEN and CDR2 as SYDVKM. CDR3 nucleotides: TGTGCCAGCACCCCGGGGCCGCAGCTTAATTCACCCCTCCACTTT. It is translated as CASTPGPQLNSPLHF.

V and J are TRBV9 and TRBJ2-1, with 11 bases that match TRBD1. J was trimmed by 7 bases and V by 0 bases; bases with no gene match: 3. CDR1 is SGDLS, CDR2 YYNGEE, per germline. The CDR3 spans 15 residues. CDR3 in amino acids: CASSVAGTGGNEQFF. CDR3 bases: TGTGCCAGCAGCGTAGCGGGGACAGGGGGTAATGAGCAGTTCTTC.

This clone was found a few times. The V gene is TRBV6-5, the J gene TRBJ1-1; D is unclear. V lost 7 bases, J lost 5 bases, and 14 bases lay in between. Per germline, CDR1 MNHEY and CDR2 SVGAGI. The CDR3 has 13 residues. The CDR3 DNA reads as TGTGCCAGCAAATTCCCGGGCGGAACTGAAGCTTTCTTT. This encodes CASKFPGGTEAFF.

The V gene is TRBV7-9, the J gene TRBJ1-6; TRBD1 aligns across 10 bases. The trim removed 5 bases at V and 6 bases at J, leaving 1 base unmatched. Germline V gives CDR1 SEHNR, CDR2 FQNEAQ (reference sequence). This CDR3 comprises 14 residues. The CDR3 DNA follows: TGTGCCAGCAGCCGGACAGGGGGTAATTCACCCCTCCACTTT. This sequence encodes CASSRTGGNSPLHF.

This sequence joins TRBV7-2 and TRBJ2-7, with 12 bases fitting TRBD2. Germline lookup yields CDR1 SGHTA and CDR2 FQGNSA. The ends lost 5 bases at V and 3 bases at J; junction bases unmatched: 8. There are 16 residues in the CDR3. The CDR3 bases are TGTGCCAGCAGCGACAAGACTAGCGGGGGAGACTACGAGCAGTACTTC. This gives the protein CASSDKTSGGDYEQYF.

CDR3 sequence: CASSVRGQSTEAFF. The CDR3 coding sequence is TGTGCCAGCAGCGTCAGGGGGCAAAGCACTGAAGCTTTCTTT. V is TRBV9 and J is TRBJ1-1; 8 bases align to TRBD1. Germline V gene data show CDR1 as SGDLS and CDR2 as YYNGEE. The V and J ends lost 2 bases and 4 bases, in that order; junction bases with no gene match: 4. The CDR3 consists of 14 residues.

The chain links TRBV27 to TRBJ2-1; no firm D call. Trimming removed 3 bases from V and 16 bases from J, with 10 bases in between. CDR1 is MNHEY, CDR2 SMNVEV, per germline (reference sequence). CDR3 length: 10 amino acids. The CDR3 region is CASSFHPPFF. CDR3 nucleotide sequence: TGTGCCAGCAGTTTCCATCCCCCCTTCTTC.

The V gene is TRBV6-6, the J gene TRBJ1-6; 9 bases fit TRBD1. V lost 8 bases and J lost 7; bases outside the gene matches: 12. Per the germline V gene, CDR1 is MNHNY and CDR2 is SVGAGI (reference sequence). The CDR3 covers 16 residues. In DNA form, the CDR3 reads TGTGCCAGCCGCAATACAGGGGGCGCCGGGAATTCACCCCTCCACTTT. It is translated as CASRNTGGAGNSPLHF.

J is TRBJ2-3 and V is TRBV7-2, with D possibly being TRBD2 (6 bases). The ends were cut back, 3 bases at V and 4 bases at J, with 14 bases in the middle. This CDR3 is built from 15 residues. Per germline, CDR1 SGHTA and CDR2 FQGNSA. CDR3 DNA sequence: TGTGCCAGCAGCTTGGACTACCGCGGGGCAGATACGCAGTATTTT. Its translation is CASSLDYRGADTQYF.

The V and J genes are TRBV11-3 and TRBJ1-1, with D unclear. The CDR3 has 14 residues. The ends were cut back, 5 bases at V and 7 bases at J, with 17 bases in the middle. CDR1 is SGHNT, CDR2 YENEEA, per germline. CDR3 DNA: TGTGCCAGCAGCACCCGGGAATCCCCTGGTGAAGCTTTCTTT. Amino acids: CASSTRESPGEAFF.

The chain employs TRBV7-9 and TRBJ1-3; TRBD1 matches 7 bases. CDR3 length equals 14 residues. Germline trimming cut 5 bases from V and 4 bases from J; bases unmatched to any gene: 5. CDR1 is SEHNR and CDR2 is FQNEAQ in the germline V gene (reference sequence). The CDR3 here is CASSPSGGGNTIYF. In DNA form, the CDR3 reads TGTGCCAGCAGCCCTTCAGGGGGAGGAAACACCATATATTTT.

The chain links TRBV7-8 to TRBJ2-1, with unresolved D. Germline V gives CDR1 SGHVS, CDR2 FQNEAQ. V lost 6 bases to trimming and J lost 5 bases, with 14 bases between them. The CDR3 contains 14 residues. The CDR3 reads CASRRENNNNEQFF. In nucleotides, the CDR3 is TGTGCCAGCAGACGCGAAAACAATAACAATGAGCAGTTCTTC.

The rearrangement joins TRBV3-1 (or the pseudogene TRBV3-2) to TRBJ1-2; TRBD1 aligns across 9 bases. Trimming cost V 2 bases and J 0 bases; bases outside gene matches: 10. Germline lookup yields CDR1 LGHDT and CDR2 YNNKEL (reference sequence). The CDR3 is 18 amino acids. The CDR3 nucleotides are TGTGCCAGCAGCCAACGTTCCGGGACAGGGCCAGCTAACTATGGCTACACCTTC. Translation gives CASSQRSGTGPANYGYTF.

The chain recombines TRBV11-1 with TRBJ2-1, with D tentatively TRBD1 (5 bases). Trimming cost V 0 bases and J 7 bases, with 19 bases left between them. Germline lookup yields CDR1 SGHAT and CDR2 FQDESV (reference sequence). The CDR3 contains 17 residues. CDR3 coding DNA: TGTGCCAGCAGCTTAGCCAAGCTAGGGGTGAGATCTAATGAGCAGTTCTTC. Translated, it gives CASSLAKLGVRSNEQFF.

This chain connects TRBV5-1 to TRBJ1-5, with unresolved D. The germline V and J ends were trimmed by 5 bases and 5 bases, with 17 bases remaining between them. Germline V gene data show CDR1 as SGHRS and CDR2 as YFSETQ. The CDR3 runs 15 residues. The CDR3 DNA reads TGCGCCAGCAGTCTGGATGGGCAGTTGGATCAGCCCCAGCATTTT. This codes for CASSLDGQLDQPQHF. Full variable domain (missing parts from reference TRBV5-1 and TRBJ1-5): KAGVTQTPRYLIKTRGQQVTLSCSPISGHRSVSWYQQTPGQGLQFLFEYFSETQRNKGNFPGRFSGRQFSNSRSEMNVSTLELGDSALYLCASSLDGQLDQPQHFGDGTRLSIL.

The chain couples TRBV15 to TRBJ2-3, with D perhaps TRBD1 or TRBD2 (5 bases each). This CDR3 region has 14 residues. Per germline, CDR1 LNHNV and CDR2 YYDKDF (reference sequence). V was shortened by 3 bases and J by 7 bases, with 14 bases between the two germline ends. The CDR3 DNA follows: TGTGCCACCAGCAGCCGAGGGGCGGAGAATACGCAGTATTTT. Encoded protein: CATSSRGAENTQYF.